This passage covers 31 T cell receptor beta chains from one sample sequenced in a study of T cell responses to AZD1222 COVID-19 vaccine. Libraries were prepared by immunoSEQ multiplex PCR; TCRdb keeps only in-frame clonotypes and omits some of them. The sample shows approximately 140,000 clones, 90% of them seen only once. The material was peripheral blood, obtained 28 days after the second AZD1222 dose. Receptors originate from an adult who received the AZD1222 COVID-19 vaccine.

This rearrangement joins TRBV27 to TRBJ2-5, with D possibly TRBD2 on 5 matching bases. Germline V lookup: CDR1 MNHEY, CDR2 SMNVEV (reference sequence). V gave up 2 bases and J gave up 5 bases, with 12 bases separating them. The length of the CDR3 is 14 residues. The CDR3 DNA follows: TGTGCCAGCAGTTTACTTGCGGGTAGGGAGACCCAGTACTTC. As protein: CASSLLAGRETQYF.

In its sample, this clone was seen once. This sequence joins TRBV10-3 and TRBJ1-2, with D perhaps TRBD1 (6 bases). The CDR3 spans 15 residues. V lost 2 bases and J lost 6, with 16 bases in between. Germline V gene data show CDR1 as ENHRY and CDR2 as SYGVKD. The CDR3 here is CAISEVWQGRDGYTF. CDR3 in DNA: TGTGCCATCAGTGAGGTATGGCAGGGGCGTGATGGCTACACCTTC.

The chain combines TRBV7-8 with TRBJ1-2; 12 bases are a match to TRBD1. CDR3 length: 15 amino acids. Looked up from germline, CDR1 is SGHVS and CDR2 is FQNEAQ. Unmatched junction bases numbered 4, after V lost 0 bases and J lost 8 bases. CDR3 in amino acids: CASSLARDRGQGYTF. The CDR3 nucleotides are TGTGCCAGCAGCTTAGCCCGGGACAGGGGGCAAGGCTACACCTTC.

The CDR3 reads CASSVGTSLEQFF. CDR3 in DNA: TGTGCCAGCAGCGTGGGGACTAGTCTTGAGCAGTTCTTC. The rearrangement joins TRBV9 to TRBJ2-1; 8 positions match TRBD2. V lost 2 bases, J lost 9 bases, and 4 bases stayed unmatched. The V gene's germline CDR1 is SGDLS and CDR2 YYNGEE. This CDR3 has 13 residues. Full variable domain (rest looked up from reference TRBV9 and TRBJ2-1): DSGVTQTPKHLITATGQRVTLRCSPRSGDLSVYWYQQSLDQGLQFLIQYYNGEERAKGNILERFSAQQFPDLHSELNLSSLELGDSALYFCASSVGTSLEQFFGPGTRLTVL.

The CDR3 bases are TGTGCCAGCAGCTCCCATCGGGTTCTAGCGTTCCATGAGCAGTTCTTC. It yields the protein CASSSHRVLAFHEQFF. V usage is TRBV5-4 and J usage is TRBJ2-1, with D possibly TRBD2 on 6 matching bases. Germline V gene data show CDR1 as SGHNT and CDR2 as YYREEE (reference sequence). V was clipped by 3 bases and J by 8 bases, with 21 bases between them. The CDR3 length is 16 residues.

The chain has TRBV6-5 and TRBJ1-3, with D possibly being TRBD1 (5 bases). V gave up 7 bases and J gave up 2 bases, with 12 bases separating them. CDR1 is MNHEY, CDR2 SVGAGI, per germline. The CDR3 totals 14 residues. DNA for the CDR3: TGTGCCAGCACCTTAAGGGGCCCTGGAAACACCATATATTTT. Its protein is CASTLRGPGNTIYF.

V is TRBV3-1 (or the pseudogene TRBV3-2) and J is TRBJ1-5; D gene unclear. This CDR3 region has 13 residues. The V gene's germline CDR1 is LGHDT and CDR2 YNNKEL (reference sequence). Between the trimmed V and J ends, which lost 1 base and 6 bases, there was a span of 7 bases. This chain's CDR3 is CASSQGSSQPQHF. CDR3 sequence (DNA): TGTGCCAGCAGCCAAGGTTCGAGTCAGCCCCAGCATTTT.

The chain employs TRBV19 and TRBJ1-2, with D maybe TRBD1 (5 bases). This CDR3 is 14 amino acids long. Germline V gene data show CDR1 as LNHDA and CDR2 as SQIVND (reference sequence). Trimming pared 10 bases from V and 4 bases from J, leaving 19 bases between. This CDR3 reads CATQRTSTRYGYTF. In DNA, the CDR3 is TGTGCCACCCAAAGGACATCCACCCGCTATGGCTACACCTTC.

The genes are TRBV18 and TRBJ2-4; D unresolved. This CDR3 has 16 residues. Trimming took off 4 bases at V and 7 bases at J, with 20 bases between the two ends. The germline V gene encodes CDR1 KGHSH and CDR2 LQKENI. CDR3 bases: TGTGCCAGCTCACTTAGACTTCGCGAAGTCTTGAACATTCAGTACTTC. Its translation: CASSLRLREVLNIQYF.

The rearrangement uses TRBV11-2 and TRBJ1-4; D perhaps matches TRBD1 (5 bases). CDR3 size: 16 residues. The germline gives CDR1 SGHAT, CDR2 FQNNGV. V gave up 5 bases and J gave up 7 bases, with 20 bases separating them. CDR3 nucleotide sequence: TGTGCCAGCAGCCCCTCCCGGGGGGGATACAGTGAAAAACTGTTTTTT. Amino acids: CASSPSRGGYSEKLFF.

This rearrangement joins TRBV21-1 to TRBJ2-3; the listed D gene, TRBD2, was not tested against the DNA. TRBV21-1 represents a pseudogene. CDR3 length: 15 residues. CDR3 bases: TGTGCCAGCAGCAAGACTAGCGGTAGCACAGATACGCAGTATTTT. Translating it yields CASSKTSGSTDTQYF.

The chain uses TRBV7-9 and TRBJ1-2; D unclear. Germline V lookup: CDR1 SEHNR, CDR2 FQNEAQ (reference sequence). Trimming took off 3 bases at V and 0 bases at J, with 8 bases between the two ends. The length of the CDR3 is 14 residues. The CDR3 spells CASSFPPTNYGYTF. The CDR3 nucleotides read TGTGCCAGCAGCTTCCCTCCCACTAACTATGGCTACACCTTC.

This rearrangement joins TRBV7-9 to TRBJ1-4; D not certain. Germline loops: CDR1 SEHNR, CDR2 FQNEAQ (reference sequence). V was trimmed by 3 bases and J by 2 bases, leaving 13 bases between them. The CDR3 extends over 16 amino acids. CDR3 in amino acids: CASSFHLERTNEKLFF. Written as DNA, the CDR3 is TGTGCCAGCAGCTTTCATTTAGAGAGGACTAATGAAAAACTGTTTTTT.

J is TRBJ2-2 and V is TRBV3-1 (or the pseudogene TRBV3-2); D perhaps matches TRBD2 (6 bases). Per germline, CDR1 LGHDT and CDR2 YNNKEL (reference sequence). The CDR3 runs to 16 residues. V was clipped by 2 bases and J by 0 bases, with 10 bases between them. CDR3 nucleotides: TGTGCCAGCAGCCAACGGTGGGGGGCGAACACCGGGGAGCTGTTTTTT. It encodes CASSQRWGANTGELFF.

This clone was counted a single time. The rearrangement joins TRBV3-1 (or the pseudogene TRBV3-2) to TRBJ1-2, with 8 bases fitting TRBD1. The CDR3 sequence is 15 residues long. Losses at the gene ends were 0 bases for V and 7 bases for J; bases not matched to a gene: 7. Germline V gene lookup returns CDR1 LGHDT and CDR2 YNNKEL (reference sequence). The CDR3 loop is CASSQDLTGGFGYTF. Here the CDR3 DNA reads TGTGCCAGCAGCCAAGATCTTACAGGGGGTTTTGGCTACACCTTC.

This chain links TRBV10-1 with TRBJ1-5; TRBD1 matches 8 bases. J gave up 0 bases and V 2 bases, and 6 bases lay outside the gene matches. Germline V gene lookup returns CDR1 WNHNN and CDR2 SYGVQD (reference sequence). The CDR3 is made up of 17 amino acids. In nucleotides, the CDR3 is TGCGCCAGCAGTGAGGGACAGGGACGGCGTAGCAATCAGCCCCAGCATTTT. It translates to CASSEGQGRRSNQPQHF.

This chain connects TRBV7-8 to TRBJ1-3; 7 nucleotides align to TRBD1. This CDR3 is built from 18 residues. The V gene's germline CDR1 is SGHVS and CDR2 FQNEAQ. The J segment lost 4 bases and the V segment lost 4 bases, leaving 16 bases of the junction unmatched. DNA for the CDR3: TGTGCCAGCAGCTCCCATGGGGGACAGCCCGTCGTCGGAAACACCATATATTTT. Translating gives CASSSHGGQPVVGNTIYF.

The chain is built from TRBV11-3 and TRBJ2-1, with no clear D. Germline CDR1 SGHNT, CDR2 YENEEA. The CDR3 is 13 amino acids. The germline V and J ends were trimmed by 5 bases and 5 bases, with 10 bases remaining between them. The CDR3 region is CASSTTGDNEQFF. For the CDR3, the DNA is TGTGCCAGCAGCACAACTGGGGACAATGAGCAGTTCTTC.

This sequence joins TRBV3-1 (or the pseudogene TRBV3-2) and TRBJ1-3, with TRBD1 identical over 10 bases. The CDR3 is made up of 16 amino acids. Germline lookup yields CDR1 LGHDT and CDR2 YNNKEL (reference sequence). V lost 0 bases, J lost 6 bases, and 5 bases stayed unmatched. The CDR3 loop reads CASSQDRDRGANTIYF. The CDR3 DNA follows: TGTGCCAGCAGCCAAGACCGGGACAGGGGAGCAAACACCATATATTTT.

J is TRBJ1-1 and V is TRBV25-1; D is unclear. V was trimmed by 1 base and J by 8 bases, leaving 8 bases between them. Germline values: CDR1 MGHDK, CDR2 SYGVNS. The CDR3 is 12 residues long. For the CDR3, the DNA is TGTGCCAGCAGTGAATCTGTTGGGGAAGCTTTCTTT. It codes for CASSESVGEAFF. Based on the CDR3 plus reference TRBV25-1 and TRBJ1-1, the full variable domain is EADIYQTPRYLVIGTGKKITLECSQTMGHDKMYWYQQDPGMELHLIHYSYGVNSTEKGDLSSESTVSRIRTEHFPLTLESARPSHTSQYLCASSESVGEAFFGQGTRLTVV.

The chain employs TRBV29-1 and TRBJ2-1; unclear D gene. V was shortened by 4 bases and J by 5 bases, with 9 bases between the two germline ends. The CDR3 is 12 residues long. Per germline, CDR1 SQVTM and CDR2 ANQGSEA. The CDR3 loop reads CSVGSGDNEQFF. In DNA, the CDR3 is TGCAGCGTTGGCTCGGGTGACAATGAGCAGTTCTTC.

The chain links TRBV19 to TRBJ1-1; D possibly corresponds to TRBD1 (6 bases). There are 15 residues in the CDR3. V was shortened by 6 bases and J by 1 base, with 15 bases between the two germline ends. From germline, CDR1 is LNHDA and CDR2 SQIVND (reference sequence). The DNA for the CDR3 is TGTGCCAGTAGCCAGTGGGGGGGCGGGAACACTGAAGCTTTCTTT. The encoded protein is CASSQWGGGNTEAFF.

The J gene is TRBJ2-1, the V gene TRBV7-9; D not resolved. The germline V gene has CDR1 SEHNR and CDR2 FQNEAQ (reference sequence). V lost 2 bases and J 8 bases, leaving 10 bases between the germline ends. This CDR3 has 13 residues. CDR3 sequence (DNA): TGTGCCAGCAGCTTAAAACCTCGGGATGAGCAGTTCTTC. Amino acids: CASSLKPRDEQFF. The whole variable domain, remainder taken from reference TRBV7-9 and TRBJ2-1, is DTGVSQNPRHKITKRGQNVTFRCDPISEHNRLYWYRQTLGQGPEFLTYFQNEAQLEKSRLLSDRFSAERPKGSFSTLEIQRTEQGDSAMYLCASSLKPRDEQFFGPGTRLTVL.

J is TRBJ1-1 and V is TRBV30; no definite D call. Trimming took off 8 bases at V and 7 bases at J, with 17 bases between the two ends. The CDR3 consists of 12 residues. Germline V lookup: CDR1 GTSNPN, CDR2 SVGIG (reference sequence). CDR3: CALIARQVEAFF. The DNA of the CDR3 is TGTGCCCTAATAGCACGCCAAGTTGAAGCTTTCTTT.

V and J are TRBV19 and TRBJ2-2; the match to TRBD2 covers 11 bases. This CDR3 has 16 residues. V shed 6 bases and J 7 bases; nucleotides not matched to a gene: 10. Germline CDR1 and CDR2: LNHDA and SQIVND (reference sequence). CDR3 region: CASSSRIAGGNGELFF. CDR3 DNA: TGTGCCAGTAGCAGTAGGATAGCGGGAGGGAACGGGGAGCTGTTTTTT.

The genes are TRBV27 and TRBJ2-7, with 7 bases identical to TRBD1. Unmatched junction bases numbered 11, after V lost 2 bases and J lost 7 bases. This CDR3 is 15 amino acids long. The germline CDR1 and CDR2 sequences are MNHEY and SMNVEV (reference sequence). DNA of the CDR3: TGTGCCAGCAGTTTAGAAGCAGGATCCAGGGGGGAGCAGTACTTC. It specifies CASSLEAGSRGEQYF.

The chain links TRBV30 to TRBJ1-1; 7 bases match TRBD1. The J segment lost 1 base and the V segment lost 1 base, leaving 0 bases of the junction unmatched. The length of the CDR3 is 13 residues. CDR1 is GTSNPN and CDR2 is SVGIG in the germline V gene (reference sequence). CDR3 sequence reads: CAWSAGGNTEAFF. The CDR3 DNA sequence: TGTGCCTGGAGTGCAGGGGGGAACACTGAAGCTTTCTTT.

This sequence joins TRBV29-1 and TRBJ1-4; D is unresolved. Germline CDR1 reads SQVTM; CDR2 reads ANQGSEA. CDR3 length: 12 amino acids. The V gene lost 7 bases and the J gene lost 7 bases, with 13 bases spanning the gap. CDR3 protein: CSAKKGGEKLFF. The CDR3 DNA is TGCAGCGCCAAGAAGGGTGGTGAAAAACTGTTTTTT.

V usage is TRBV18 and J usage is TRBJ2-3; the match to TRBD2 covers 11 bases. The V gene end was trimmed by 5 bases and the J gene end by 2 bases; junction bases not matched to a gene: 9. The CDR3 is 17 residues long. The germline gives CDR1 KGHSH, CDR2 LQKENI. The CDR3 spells CASSAPGLAAPTDTQYF. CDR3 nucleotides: TGTGCCAGCTCAGCCCCGGGACTAGCGGCCCCCACAGATACGCAGTATTTT. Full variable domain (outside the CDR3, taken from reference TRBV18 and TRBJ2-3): NAGVMQNPRHLVRRRGQEARLRCSPMKGHSHVYWYRQLPEEGLKFMVYLQKENIIDESGMPKERFSAEFPKEGPSILRIQQVVRGDSAAYFCASSAPGLAAPTDTQYFGPGTRLTVL.

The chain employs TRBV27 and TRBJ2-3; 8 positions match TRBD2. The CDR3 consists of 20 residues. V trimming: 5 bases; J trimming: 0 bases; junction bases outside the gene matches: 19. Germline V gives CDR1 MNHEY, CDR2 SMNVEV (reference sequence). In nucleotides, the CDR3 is TGTGCCAGCAGTCCCTGGACTAGCCCGAGAGGAATTGCTAGCACAGATACGCAGTATTTT. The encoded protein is CASSPWTSPRGIASTDTQYF.

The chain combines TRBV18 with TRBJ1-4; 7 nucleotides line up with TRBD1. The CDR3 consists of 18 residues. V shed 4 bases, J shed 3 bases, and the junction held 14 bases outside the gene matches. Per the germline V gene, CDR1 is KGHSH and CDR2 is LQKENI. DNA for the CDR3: TGTGCCAGCTCACTCTATCACACCCAGGGGACAGCTAATGAAAAACTGTTTTTT. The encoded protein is CASSLYHTQGTANEKLFF.